The 22 T cell receptor beta chains below come from one sample, sequenced in a study of CD8 T cells in ankylosing spondylitis. Overall study findings and caveats: A TCR beta motif of roughly 8 highly homologous variants appeared characteristic of ankylosing spondylitis blood.

TCRdb reprocessed the 5' RACE reads via MiXCR and lists one record per CDR3 protein. The data hold more than 250,000 distinct CDR3 sequences, with under 8.5% observed a single time. No antigens are known for them. The sample taken for sequencing was blood, either unsorted or a sorted T cell fraction (not recorded which). The receptors come from a male donor with ankylosing spondylitis.

This clonotype came up a few times. V and J are TRBV27 and TRBJ1-5, with a tentative D call TRBD1 (5 bases). This CDR3 is built from 15 residues. The germline V and J ends were trimmed by 5 bases and 0 bases, with 11 bases remaining between them. Germline CDR1 and CDR2: MNHEY and SMNVEV (reference sequence). CDR3 region: CASSRTHNSNQPQHF. The DNA of the CDR3 is TGTGCCAGCAGTCGGACACACAATAGCAATCAGCCCCAGCATTTT.

This clonotype was seen a few times. The chain recombines TRBV20-1 with TRBJ2-5; TRBD1 matches 9 bases. Per the germline V gene, CDR1 is DFQATT and CDR2 is SNEGSKA (reference sequence). The CDR3 is 15 amino acids. With 4 bases clipped from V and 5 bases from J, the junction kept 11 bases outside the gene matches. CDR3 loop: CSATPGTGRVETQYF. The CDR3 DNA follows: TGCAGTGCTACACCTGGGACAGGGAGGGTGGAGACCCAGTACTTC.

In its sample, this clonotype was seen a few times. The chain carries TRBV5-1 and TRBJ2-5; 11 bases map to TRBD2. V trimming: 6 bases; J trimming: 2 bases; junction bases outside the gene matches: 12. Germline assignment: CDR1 SGHRS and CDR2 YFSETQ. The CDR3 loop spans 17 amino acids. The CDR3 DNA follows: TGCGCCAGCACGCGTAGCGGGAGGGCCCTCGCTCAAGAGACCCAGTACTTC. Its protein product is CASTRSGRALAQETQYF. Filled out from reference TRBV5-1 and TRBJ2-5, the complete variable domain reads KAGVTQTPRYLIKTRGQQVTLSCSPISGHRSVSWYQQTPGQGLQFLFEYFSETQRNKGNFPGRFSGRQFSNSRSEMNVSTLELGDSALYLCASTRSGRALAQETQYFGPGTRLLVL.

This clonotype came up a few times. The V and J genes are TRBV7-9 and TRBJ2-3, with D perhaps TRBD2 (5 bases). The CDR3 length is 13 residues. V was shortened by 2 bases and J by 4 bases, with 7 bases between the two germline ends. Germline V gives CDR1 SEHNR, CDR2 FQNEAQ (reference sequence). This CDR3 is CASSLKAADTQYF. The CDR3 nucleotides read TGTGCCAGCAGCTTAAAAGCGGCAGATACGCAGTATTTT.

This clonotype was found a few times. The V and J genes are TRBV20-1 and TRBJ2-1; no clear D. The germline gives CDR1 DFQATT, CDR2 SNEGSKA (reference sequence). With 5 bases removed from V and 4 bases from J, the gap between germline ends came to 9 bases. CDR3 length: 12 residues. The chain's CDR3 is CSAADHYNEQFF. The CDR3 region has the DNA TGCAGTGCTGCCGACCATTACAATGAGCAGTTCTTC.

This clonotype was seen repeatedly, ten times or more. The V and J genes are TRBV12-3 or TRBV12-4 and TRBJ1-2; unclear D gene. V lost 5 bases and J lost 0, with 7 bases in between. The CDR3 totals 13 residues. Here the CDR3 DNA reads TGTGCCAGCAGTATAGGCTCTAACTATGGCTACACCTTC. Translation gives CASSIGSNYGYTF.

This clonotype was recorded a few times. V and J are TRBV2 and TRBJ1-1; D is perhaps TRBD1 (6 bases). V lost 0 bases to trimming and J lost 3 bases, with 14 bases between them. There are 16 residues in the CDR3. Germline loops: CDR1 SNHLY, CDR2 FYNNEI. The CDR3 DNA is TGTGCCAGCAGTGAAGCGCCGGACAGTTGGGACACTGAAGCTTTCTTT. Translated: CASSEAPDSWDTEAFF.

This clonotype appeared many times. The rearrangement uses TRBV12-3 or TRBV12-4 and TRBJ2-1; D might be TRBD1 or TRBD2, each matching 5 bases. The CDR3 length is 13 residues. Trimming stripped 4 bases from V and 6 bases from J, with 10 bases between. The chain's CDR3 is CASSSGTINEQFF. The CDR3 coding sequence is TGTGCCAGCAGTTCCGGGACGATCAATGAGCAGTTCTTC.

This chain uses TRBV25-1 with TRBJ1-1; D unclear. Per the germline V gene, CDR1 is MGHDK and CDR2 is SYGVNS. V gave up 6 bases and J gave up 4 bases, with 15 bases separating them. This CDR3 region has 14 residues. The CDR3 DNA is TGTGCCAGCAGCGGTCTTTTGGGTCCCACTGAAGCTTTCTTT. This translates into CASSGLLGPTEAFF.

This chain joins TRBV9 and TRBJ2-1; a weak D match, TRBD2 (5 bases). The CDR3 is 14 residues long. Germline assignment: CDR1 SGDLS and CDR2 YYNGEE. Trimming took off 2 bases at V and 2 bases at J, with 8 bases between the two ends. The CDR3 protein is CASSVLATYNEQFF. The CDR3 DNA sequence: TGTGCCAGCAGCGTCCTAGCCACCTACAATGAGCAGTTCTTC. The entire variable domain, with the rest obtained from reference TRBV9 and TRBJ2-1, is as follows: DSGVTQTPKHLITATGQRVTLRCSPRSGDLSVYWYQQSLDQGLQFLIQYYNGEERAKGNILERFSAQQFPDLHSELNLSSLELGDSALYFCASSVLATYNEQFFGPGTRLTVL.

This clonotype was seen more than once but under ten times. The chain combines TRBV5-1 with TRBJ1-2; possible D gene TRBD1, 5 bases. From germline, CDR1 is SGHRS and CDR2 YFSETQ. The CDR3 length is 15 residues. V was trimmed by 5 bases and J by 0 bases, leaving 14 bases between them. The CDR3 loop is CASRPSGQSNYGYTF. The CDR3 DNA is TGCGCCAGCAGACCATCGGGGCAATCTAACTATGGCTACACCTTC.

This clonotype was detected only a few times. The chain combines TRBV7-3 with TRBJ2-3; no definite D call. CDR1 and CDR2 from the germline V gene are SGHTA and FQGTGA. The ends were cut back, 1 base at V and 4 bases at J, with 12 bases in the middle. The CDR3 sequence is 15 residues long. The CDR3 loop is CASSLNKGGADTQYF. The DNA for the CDR3 is TGTGCCAGCAGCTTAAATAAAGGCGGAGCAGATACGCAGTATTTT. Variable domain in full (rest from reference TRBV7-3 and TRBJ2-3): GAGVSQTPSNKVTEKGKYVELRCDPISGHTALYWYRQSLGQGPEFLIYFQGTGAADDSGLPNDRFFAVRPEGSVSTLKIQRTERGDSAVYLCASSLNKGGADTQYFGPGTRLTVL.

In this sample, this clonotype turned up many times. The chain employs TRBV12-3 or TRBV12-4 and TRBJ2-3; TRBD2 is a possible D gene (5 bases). Trimming removed 6 bases at V and 1 base at J, with 8 bases between. The CDR3 contains 13 residues. In nucleotides, the CDR3 is TGTGCCAGCAGGCGGCGGGGCACAGATACGCAGTATTTT. Protein sequence: CASRRRGTDTQYF.

The gene calls are TRBV12-3 or TRBV12-4 and TRBJ2-7; maybe TRBD1 (6 bases). CDR3 size: 13 residues. Trimming shortened V by 6 bases and J by 3 bases, and 12 bases separated the two germline ends. CDR3 sequence: CASRSTGFYEQYF. Here the CDR3 DNA reads TGTGCCAGCAGGTCCACAGGGTTCTACGAGCAGTACTTC.

The chain employs TRBV28 and TRBJ2-1; 7 nucleotides match TRBD1. Unmatched junction bases numbered 10, after V lost 6 bases and J lost 2 bases. CDR1 and CDR2 from the germline V gene are MDHEN and SYDVKM. CDR3 length: 16 amino acids. The CDR3 DNA reads TGTGCCAGCAGCCTTGCTCCCGGACAGGCCTACAATGAGCAGTTCTTC. It is translated as CASSLAPGQAYNEQFF.

The V gene is TRBV12-5, the J gene TRBJ2-1, with TRBD2 matching over 7 bases. The CDR3 runs to 18 residues. Germline V lookup: CDR1 LGHNT, CDR2 FRNRAP. V dropped 1 base and J dropped 5; count of bases not matched to a gene: 14. The CDR3 protein is CASGLEGIAGRSNNEQFF. The DNA of the CDR3 is TGTGCTAGTGGTTTGGAGGGGATAGCGGGTAGGTCCAACAATGAGCAGTTCTTC.

This chain joins TRBV7-2 and TRBJ2-1; D uncertain. The CDR3 runs 15 residues. Trimming took 4 bases from V and 2 from J, leaving 12 bases between them. Germline V CDR1 and CDR2: SGHTA, FQGNSA. Written as DNA, the CDR3 is TGTGCCAGCAGCTCGGTTACTGGGGCCTACAATGAGCAGTTCTTC. It is translated as CASSSVTGAYNEQFF.

This clonotype has at least ten counts. The CDR3 loop reads CASSLGGRVSDTQYF. The DNA for the CDR3 is TGTGCCAGCAGCTTAGGCGGGAGGGTATCAGATACGCAGTATTTT. The rearrangement joins TRBV7-2 to TRBJ2-3, with 9 bases matching TRBD2. CDR3 length: 15 amino acids. Germline V gene data show CDR1 as SGHTA and CDR2 as FQGNSA. V lost 1 base to trimming and J lost 4 bases; unmatched junction nucleotides: 3.

This clonotype was recorded a few times. This chain joins TRBV4-1 and TRBJ2-5, with D perhaps given as TRBD1 or TRBD2 (5 bases each). Germline CDR1 reads MGHRA; CDR2 reads YSYEKL. The CDR3 is 17 residues long. Trimming left V 1 base short and J 0 bases short, with 15 bases between. For the CDR3, the DNA is TGCGCCAGCAGCCAAGGAGGGGCAAGGCTACACCAAGAGACCCAGTACTTC. Protein sequence: CASSQGGARLHQETQYF.

Ten or more counts support this clonotype. The genes are TRBV5-1 and TRBJ2-2, with D hard to call. There are 13 residues in the CDR3. Per the germline V gene, CDR1 is SGHRS and CDR2 is YFSETQ. V was trimmed by 1 base and J by 4 bases, leaving 5 bases between them. The CDR3 loop is CASSLPVTGELFF. CDR3 nucleotides: TGCGCCAGCAGCTTGCCGGTCACCGGGGAGCTGTTTTTT.

This clonotype came up a few times. V is TRBV6-2 or TRBV6-3 and J is TRBJ1-1; D perhaps matches TRBD1 (6 bases). Germline CDR1 and CDR2: MNHEY and SVGEGT. The CDR3 covers 15 residues. Between the trimmed V and J ends, which lost 6 bases and 2 bases, there was a span of 16 bases. The CDR3 DNA follows: TGTGCCAGCAGGTGGACAGCTATATTAAACACTGAAGCTTTCTTT. Its protein product is CASRWTAILNTEAFF.

There are many counts of this clonotype. Written as DNA, the CDR3 is TGTGCCAGCAGACCCACAGGGGGCAGGCAGCAGTACTTC. Its protein product is CASRPTGGRQQYF. The chain has TRBV12-3 or TRBV12-4 and TRBJ2-7; 9 bases line up with TRBD1. The ends lost 6 bases at V and 8 bases at J; junction bases unmatched: 8. The CDR3 extends over 13 amino acids.